The subject of this entry is one T cell receptor beta chain. This clonotype appeared many times. Its specific antigen is unknown. The record has no base qualities; no much larger clone is one base away. These data originate in a study of T cells in Graves' hyperthyroidism and ophthalmopathy (dated by TCRdb to about 2019). For context, the study as a whole: Peripheral blood samples were taken at initial diagnosis, before any treatment was given. Prospective prediction of ophthalmopathy was tested in an independent validation cohort consisting of about 19 hyperthyroidism patients and approximately 16 patients who later progressed to ophthalmopathy. Thyroid tissue and blood T-cell repertoires from about six Graves' hyperthyroidism patients were also compared in the study. Following sampling, methimazole starting at 30 mg daily was given to hyperthyroidism patients, and high-dose intravenous methylprednisolone was given to ophthalmopathy patients. The roughly 91 discovery patients were randomly divided into training and test sets at a 7:3 ratio. The paper reports TCR Vbeta CDR3 sequencing of 130 to 150 peripheral blood samples: some 44 ophthalmopathy, approximately 74 hyperthyroidism and around 17 progressor patients. To identify TCR V-J signatures that set the groups apart, the researchers used a discovery cohort of about a hundred patients, made up of some 41 with Graves' ophthalmopathy and around 58 with stable Graves' hyperthyroidism.

The TCR beta CDR3 regions were amplified from the RNA transcripts. A first-round RT-PCR of the TCR CDR3 used the HTBI primer set with the Qiagen OneStep RT-PCR kit. A second multiplex PCR round built the libraries, followed by size selection and purification. The libraries were sequenced on an Illumina HiSeq2000 using paired-end 100 bp reads. Per the authors' processing: SOAPnuke was used to process the raw data, throwing out any read that contained adapters or uncalled bases, had a mean Phred below 15, or lacked an exact constant-primer or identifier match. COPE v1.2.5 was used to merge high-quality paired reads, and clonotypes were defined as unique nucleotide sequences. MiTCR v1.1 was used to align the clonotypes against IMGT TRBV, TRBD and TRBJ reference segments. The analysis was restricted to V-J combinations with a frequency above 0.0001, which together covered around 99% of the repertoires. A TCS score was defined as the ratio between F50 (clonal expansion) and ExV (chaos), using BLOSUM62-based TCRdist between CDR3 peptides within each V-J. Welch's t-statistics and random forest reduced approximately 520 V-J features to 13, which were used in a naive Bayes classifier (R e1071). TCRdb redid the processing of the public reads, applying fastp at Q25 and MiXCR, and retained in-frame beta chains. Each CDR3 protein appears once, grouped with its most common genes and DNA. The V and J calls shown here were made by TCRdb, not taken from the authors' results. Recorded for this sample are hundreds of thousands of distinct CDR3 sequences; under 20% of them occurred a single time. The top ten hold 16% of the sample.

The CDR1 and CDR2 encoded by the germline V gene are SGDLS and YYNGEE. The CDR3 runs 14 amino acids, cysteine and phenylalanine included. Just CDR3 DNA is preserved here, 42 bases in frame from base 1. Relative to germline, V is 2 bases shorter and J is 1 base shorter, with 9 bases between their ends. Overall results and qualifications from the work: Most expanded thyroid clonotypes (frequency above 0.001) were also detected in blood, a finding suggesting that blood repertoires may reflect thyroid immune responses. No statistical method was used to set the sample size in advance, and investigators knew the group allocation. A 13 V-J signature model separated ophthalmopathy from stable hyperthyroidism, with over 85% sensitivity and around 84% specificity in cross-validation and 80%/75% in testing. In validation, the model predicted progression to ophthalmopathy with approximately 71% sensitivity and roughly 72% specificity, a median of 6.5 months before onset.

Hyperthyroidism patients were aged 18 to 65 years and newly diagnosed, with disease duration of less than 2 months. Any patient with an uncontrolled infection, another autoimmune disease, pregnancy or lactation was excluded. Diagnoses were established on the basis of clinical symptoms, serum thyroxine and TRAb, thyroid ultrasound, and orbital computed tomography. Blood from progressor patients was drawn when they were first diagnosed with hyperthyroidism, before any ophthalmopathy symptoms appeared. PBMCs were separated from under 11 ml of fresh peripheral blood using Ficoll-Paque density gradient centrifugation. Progressor patients were initially diagnosed with Graves' hyperthyroidism and developed ophthalmopathy during follow-up. Total RNA was extracted with Trizol reagent, and quality was checked on an Agilent 2100 Bioanalyzer.

The source is a woman between 45 and 60 years old with Graves' hyperthyroidism that later progressed to Graves' ophthalmopathy. The chain is encoded by TRBV9 joined to TRBJ1-1; the D segment cannot be called with confidence. Sequencing was performed on blood. The nucleotides read TGTGCCAGCAGCGTGAGAGGAGGGAACACTGAAGCTTTCTTT. The translation is CASSVRGGNTEAFF.